The text below deals with one TCR beta chain. No antigen is known for it. This record comes from a study of Ad26.COV2.S vaccination and SARS-CoV-2 variants. Study-level findings and limits: Vaccinees displayed broader spike-specific TCR repertoires than placebo recipients. Across vaccine and placebo recipients, the breadth of non-spike TCRs was similar. Substantial breadth was reported for post-vaccination spike-specific CD8+ and CD4+ T cells. An underestimation of total T cell responses may have resulted from the TCR breadth and depth analyses.

Produced via immunoSEQ multiplex PCR; TCRdb's table is partial and in-frame only. In the table there are approximately 400,000 clones, 92% of which are singletons. CDR1 and CDR2 (germline): MNHEY, SVGEGT. V dropped 2 bases and J dropped 0 bases, with 4 bases sitting between them. This CDR3 region has 13 residues. The clonotype was recovered from a human donor who had recovered from COVID-19. The sample was peripheral blood, taken after recovery from COVID-19. The rearrangement joins TRBV6-2 or TRBV6-3 to TRBJ1-2; no firm D call. The CDR3, as DNA: TGTGCCAGCAGTTACCACCCTAACTATGGCTACACCTTC. This translates into CASSYHPNYGYTF.